This T cell receptor beta chain was obtained from a study of vaccination effects on CD4 cells after COVID-19. Expansion of antigen-specific CD4+ T cells with viral peptide pools was carried out by the ViraFEST assay before sequencing. Following an approximately ten-day culture, CD4+ T cells were purified. None of these healthy vaccinees had been infected with SARS-CoV-2 before vaccination. Concerning this clone itself: Antigen specificity is unknown.

Unmatched junction bases numbered 9, after V lost 4 bases and J lost 7 bases. This CDR3 spans 15 amino acids. Germline-derived CDR1 and CDR2 are MNHEY and SVGEGT. Sequenced by immunoSEQ multiplex PCR; TCRdb stores in-frame clones only, minus some. The sample yields some 20,000 clones, roughly three quarters seen once. Study outcomes and limitations: Substantial clonal contraction characterized both infection- and vaccine-induced clones late after vaccination. Convalescent patients in the study were few, and early post-infection timepoints were absent.

The TCR was taken from a human donor who received a COVID-19 vaccine. Sequencing was performed on CD4+ T cells from PBMCs cultured with HCoV-NL63 spike peptides, taken before COVID-19 vaccination. The chain has TRBV6-2 or TRBV6-3 and TRBJ1-2; 10 nucleotides align to TRBD1. CDR3 DNA: TGTGCCAGCAGTTTCCCCGGGACAGGGGTGCGTGGCTACACCTTC. It translates to CASSFPGTGVRGYTF.